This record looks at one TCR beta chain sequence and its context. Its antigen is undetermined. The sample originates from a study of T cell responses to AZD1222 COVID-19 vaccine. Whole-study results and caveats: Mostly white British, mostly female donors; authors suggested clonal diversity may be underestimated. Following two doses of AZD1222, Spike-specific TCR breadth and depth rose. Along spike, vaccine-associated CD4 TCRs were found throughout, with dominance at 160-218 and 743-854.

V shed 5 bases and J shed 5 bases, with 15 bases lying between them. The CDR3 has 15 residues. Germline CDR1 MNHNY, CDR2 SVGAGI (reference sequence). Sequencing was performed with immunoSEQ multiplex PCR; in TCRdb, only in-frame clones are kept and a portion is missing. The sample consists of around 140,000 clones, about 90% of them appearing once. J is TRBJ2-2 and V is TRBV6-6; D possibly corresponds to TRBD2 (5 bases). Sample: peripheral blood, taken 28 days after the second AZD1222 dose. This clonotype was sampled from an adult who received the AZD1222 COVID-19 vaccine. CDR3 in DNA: TGTGCCAGCAGTCAGGACTCCCGGTGGACCGGGGAGCTGTTTTTT. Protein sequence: CASSQDSRWTGELFF.